Reported below is one TCR beta chain. Preparation of the TCRbeta library involved a method that used unique molecular identifiers. Each CDR3 protein gets one entry after TCRdb re-called the PCR reads with MiXCR. The repertoire includes hundreds of thousands of distinct CDR3 sequences, approximately 10% of them detected once, and roughly 28% sits in the top ten. This sample is drawn from a study of T-cell reconstitution after alpha-beta-depleted transplantation in children. The CDR3 is made up of 13 amino acids. CDR1 is MRHNA and CDR2 is SNTAGT in the germline V gene. Between the trimmed V and J ends, which lost 7 bases and 2 bases, there was a span of 8 bases.

This TCR was recovered from a child younger than two with acute myeloid leukemia, due to receive a stem cell transplant. This chain links TRBV6-4 with TRBJ2-2; D is uncertain. Source: PBMCs, taken before TCRalphabeta/CD19-depleted stem cell transplant. The CDR3 DNA reads TGTGCCAGCAAAACAGATAACACCGGGGAGCTGTTTTTT. Amino acid sequence: CASKTDNTGELFF.